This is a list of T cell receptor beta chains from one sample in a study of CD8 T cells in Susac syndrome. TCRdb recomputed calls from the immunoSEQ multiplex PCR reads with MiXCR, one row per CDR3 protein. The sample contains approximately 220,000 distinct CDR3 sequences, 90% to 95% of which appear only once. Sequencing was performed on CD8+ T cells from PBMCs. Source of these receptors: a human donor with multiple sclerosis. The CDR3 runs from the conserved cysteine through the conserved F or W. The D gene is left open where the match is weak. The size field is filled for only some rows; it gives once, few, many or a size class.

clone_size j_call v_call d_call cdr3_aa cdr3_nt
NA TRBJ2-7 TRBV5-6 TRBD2 CASSTTSGMLAYEQYF TGTGCCAGCAGTACGACTAGCGGGATGCTAGCCTACGAGCAGTACTTC
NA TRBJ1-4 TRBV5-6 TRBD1 CASSLWTGDFLEKLFF TGTGCCAGCAGCCTCTGGACAGGAGACTTTTTGGAAAAACTGTTTTTT
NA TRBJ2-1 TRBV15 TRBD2 CATSRVGGSLSYEQFF TGTGCCACCAGCAGAGTGGGCGGGAGCTTGTCCTATGAGCAGTTCTTC
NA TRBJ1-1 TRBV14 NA CASSLPLGANTEAFF TGTGCCAGCAGCCTTCCCCTAGGGGCAAACACTGAAGCTTTCTTT
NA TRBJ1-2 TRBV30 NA CAWSVMGLAGYTF TGTGCCTGGAGTGTTATGGGCCTAGCAGGCTACACCTTC
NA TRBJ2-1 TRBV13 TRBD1 CASSSRDRAYNEQFF TGTGCCAGCAGCTCCCGGGACAGGGCTTACAATGAGCAGTTCTTC
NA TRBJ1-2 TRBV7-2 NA CASSSAETIYGYTF TGTGCCAGCAGCTCGGCCGAAACTATCTATGGCTACACCTTC
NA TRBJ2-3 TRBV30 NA CAWSDETQYF TGTGCCTGGAGCGACGAAACGCAGTATTTT
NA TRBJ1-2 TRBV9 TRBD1 CASSVATTTGEFWGYTF TGTGCCAGCAGCGTAGCTACAACAACAGGGGAATTTTGGGGCTACACCTTC
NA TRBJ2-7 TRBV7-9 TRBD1 CASSRTGRTYEQYF TGTGCCAGCAGCCGGACAGGGAGAACCTACGAGCAGTACTTC
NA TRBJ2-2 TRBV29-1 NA CSVVFGQGNTGELFF TGCAGCGTTGTATTCGGGCAGGGGAACACCGGGGAGCTGTTTTTT
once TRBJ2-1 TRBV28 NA CASRRLGAPHNEQFF TGTGCCAGCAGGCGACTAGGGGCCCCTCACAATGAGCAGTTCTTC
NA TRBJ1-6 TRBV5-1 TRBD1 CASSLESGGNSPLHF TGCGCCAGCAGCTTGGAGTCAGGGGGTAATTCACCCCTCCACTTT
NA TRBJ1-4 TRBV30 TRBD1 CAWDQGTAEKLFF TGTGCCTGGGACCAGGGGACAGCTGAAAAACTGTTTTTT
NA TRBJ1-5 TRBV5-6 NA CASSSDTSNQPQHF TGTGCCAGCAGCTCGGACACTAGCAATCAGCCCCAGCATTTT
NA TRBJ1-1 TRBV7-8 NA CASSLTLLTANTEAFF TGTGCCAGCAGCTTAACGTTGCTGACAGCGAACACTGAAGCTTTCTTT
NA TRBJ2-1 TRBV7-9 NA CASRESQGTEFF TGTGCCAGCCGCGAATCACAAGGGACGGAGTTCTTC
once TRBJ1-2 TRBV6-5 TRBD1 CASSYPTGGSGYGYTF TGTGCCAGCAGTTACCCGACAGGGGGTTCGGGATATGGCTACACCTTC
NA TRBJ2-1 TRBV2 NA CASDQGWGSSYNEQFF TGTGCCAGCGATCAGGGTTGGGGGAGTAGTTACAATGAGCAGTTCTTC
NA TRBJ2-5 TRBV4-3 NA CASSQAIRGGETQYF TGCGCCAGCAGCCAAGCAATAAGGGGGGGGGAGACCCAGTACTTC
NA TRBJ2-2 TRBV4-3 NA CASSARSGEGGELFF TGCGCCAGCAGCGCCCGTTCAGGGGAAGGCGGGGAGCTGTTTTTT
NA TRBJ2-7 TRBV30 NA CAWSVLALVGEQYF TGTGCCTGGAGTGTACTGGCTTTGGTCGGCGAGCAGTACTTC
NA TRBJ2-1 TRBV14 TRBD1 CASSPVGTGSHNEQFF TGTGCCAGCAGCCCTGTTGGGACAGGGTCCCACAATGAGCAGTTCTTC
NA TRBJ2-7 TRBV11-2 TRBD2 CASSLTSSSGYEQYF TGTGCCAGCAGCTTAACCTCCTCTAGCGGCTACGAGCAGTACTTC
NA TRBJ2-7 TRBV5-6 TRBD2 CASSLDGRGGYEQYF TGTGCCAGCAGCTTGGATGGGCGGGGGGGCTACGAGCAGTACTTC
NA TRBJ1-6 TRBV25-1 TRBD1 CASSEWGQGNSPLHF TGTGCCAGCAGTGAATGGGGACAGGGAAATTCACCCCTCCACTTT
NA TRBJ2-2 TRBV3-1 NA CASSQDRAWRELFF TGTGCCAGCAGCCAAGATCGGGCGTGGCGGGAGCTGTTTTTT
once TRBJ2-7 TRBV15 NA CATSSPHTPLREQYF TGTGCCACCAGCTCTCCACATACACCCTTGAGGGAGCAGTACTTC
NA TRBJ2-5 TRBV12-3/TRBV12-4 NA CASSLNLPDGQETQYF TGTGCCAGCAGTTTGAATCTACCGGACGGGCAAGAGACCCAGTACTTC
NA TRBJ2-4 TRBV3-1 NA CASSYRWGVQLGAKNIQYF TGTGCCAGCAGCTATCGTTGGGGTGTACAGTTAGGAGCCAAAAACATTCAGTACTTC
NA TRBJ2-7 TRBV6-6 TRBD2 CASMREAEQYF TGTGCCAGCATGCGGGAGGCCGAGCAGTACTTC
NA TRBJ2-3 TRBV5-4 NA CAPGPLGTDTQYF TGTGCCCCGGGACCCCTCGGCACAGATACGCAGTATTTT
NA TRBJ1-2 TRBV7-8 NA CASSLYPGNYGYTF TGTGCCAGCAGCTTATACCCGGGGAACTATGGCTACACCTTC
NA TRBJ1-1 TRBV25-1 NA CASSEPAGGVTEAFF TGTGCCAGCAGTGAACCGGCCGGAGGGGTTACTGAAGCTTTCTTT
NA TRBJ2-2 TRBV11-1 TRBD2 CASSPLDGRADTGELFF TGTGCCAGCAGCCCGCTGGACGGGAGGGCCGACACCGGGGAGCTGTTTTTT
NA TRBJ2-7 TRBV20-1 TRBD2 CSARDLGLVTHEQYF TGCAGTGCTAGAGATTTAGGACTAGTGACCCACGAGCAGTACTTC
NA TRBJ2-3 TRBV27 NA CASSILPAGSADTQYF TGTGCCAGCAGTATCCTCCCGGCCGGGAGCGCAGATACGCAGTATTTT
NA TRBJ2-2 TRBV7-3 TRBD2 CASSPGLAVNTGELFF TGTGCCAGCAGCCCCGGTCTAGCGGTGAACACCGGGGAGCTGTTTTTT
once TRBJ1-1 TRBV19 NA CASSTAGGPEAFF TGTGCCAGTAGTACCGCAGGCGGCCCTGAAGCTTTCTTT
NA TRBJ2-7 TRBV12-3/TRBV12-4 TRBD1 CASTVGQAYEQYF TGTGCCAGCACCGTCGGACAGGCCTACGAGCAGTACTTC
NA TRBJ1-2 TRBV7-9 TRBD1 CASSLARGRNYGYTF TGTGCCAGCAGCCTAGCTAGGGGGCGTAACTATGGCTACACCTTC
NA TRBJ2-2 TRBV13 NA CASSSRVLNTGELFF TGTGCCAGCAGCTCCCGGGTCCTGAACACCGGGGAGCTGTTTTTT
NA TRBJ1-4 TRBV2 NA CASSEWIHGDEKLFF TGTGCCAGCAGTGAATGGATACACGGGGATGAAAAACTGTTTTTT
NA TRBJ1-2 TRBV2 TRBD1 CARPDRANYGYTF TGTGCCAGGCCGGACAGGGCTAACTATGGCTACACCTTC
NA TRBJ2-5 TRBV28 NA CASSPPAGLQETQYF TGTGCCAGCAGTCCCCCTGCCGGCCTCCAAGAGACCCAGTACTTC
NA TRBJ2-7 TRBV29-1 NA CSVGWSSYEQYF TGCAGCGTTGGCTGGAGCTCCTACGAGCAGTACTTC
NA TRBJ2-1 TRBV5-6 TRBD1 CASSRDRVGHEQFF TGTGCCAGCAGCCGGGACAGGGTAGGGCATGAGCAGTTCTTC
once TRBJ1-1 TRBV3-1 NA CASSPAGRPTEAFF TGTGCCAGCAGCCCAGCAGGACGCCCCACTGAAGCTTTCTTT
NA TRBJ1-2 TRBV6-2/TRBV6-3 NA CASIGPTSGNYGYTF TGTGCCAGCATCGGGCCCACGTCCGGGAACTATGGCTACACCTTC
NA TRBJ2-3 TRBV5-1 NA CASSLRVDTQYF TGCGCCAGCAGCTTGCGGGTAGATACGCAGTATTTT